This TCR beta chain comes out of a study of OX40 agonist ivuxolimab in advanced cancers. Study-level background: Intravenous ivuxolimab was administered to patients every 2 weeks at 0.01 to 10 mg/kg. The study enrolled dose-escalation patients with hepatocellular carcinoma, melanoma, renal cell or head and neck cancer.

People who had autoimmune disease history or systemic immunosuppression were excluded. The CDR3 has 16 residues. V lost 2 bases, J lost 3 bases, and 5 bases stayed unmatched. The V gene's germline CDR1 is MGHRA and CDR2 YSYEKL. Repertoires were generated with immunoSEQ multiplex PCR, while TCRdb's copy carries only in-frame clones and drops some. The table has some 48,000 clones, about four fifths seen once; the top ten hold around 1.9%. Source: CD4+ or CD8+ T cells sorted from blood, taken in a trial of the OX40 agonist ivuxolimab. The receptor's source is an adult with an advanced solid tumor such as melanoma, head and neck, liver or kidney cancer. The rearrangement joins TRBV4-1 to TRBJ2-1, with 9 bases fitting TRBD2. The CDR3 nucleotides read TGCGCCAGCAGCCAACCTTCTAGCGGGATCTACAATGAGCAGTTCTTC. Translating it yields CASSQPSSGIYNEQFF.